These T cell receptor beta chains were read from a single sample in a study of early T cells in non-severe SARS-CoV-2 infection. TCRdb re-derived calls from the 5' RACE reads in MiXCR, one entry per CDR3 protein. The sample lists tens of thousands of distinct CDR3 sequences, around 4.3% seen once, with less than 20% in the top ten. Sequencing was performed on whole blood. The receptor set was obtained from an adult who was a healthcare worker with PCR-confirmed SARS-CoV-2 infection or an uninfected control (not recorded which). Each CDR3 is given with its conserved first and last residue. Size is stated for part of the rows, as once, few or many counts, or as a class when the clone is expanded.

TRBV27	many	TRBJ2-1	CASSFIGGRSYNEQFF
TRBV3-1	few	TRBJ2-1	CASSQRPLAANSYNEQFF
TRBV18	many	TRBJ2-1	CASSPQQGTYNEQFF
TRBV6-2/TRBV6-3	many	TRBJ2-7	CASRNGGNNEQYF
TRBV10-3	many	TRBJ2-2	CAISEGITGELFF
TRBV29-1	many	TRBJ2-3	CSQRRGFSSTDTQYF
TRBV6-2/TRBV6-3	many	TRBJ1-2	CASSYLAGVQGTNYGYTF
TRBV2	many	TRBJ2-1	CASTLYNEQFF
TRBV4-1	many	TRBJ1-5	CASSQEDWGLNQPQHF
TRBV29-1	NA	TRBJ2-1	CSGGPRTSGSYNEQFF
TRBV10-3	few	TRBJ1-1	CAISPVQGLNTEAFF
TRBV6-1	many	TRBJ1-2	CASRRTANYGYTF
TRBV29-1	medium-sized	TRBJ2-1	CSVEVAQGLQFF